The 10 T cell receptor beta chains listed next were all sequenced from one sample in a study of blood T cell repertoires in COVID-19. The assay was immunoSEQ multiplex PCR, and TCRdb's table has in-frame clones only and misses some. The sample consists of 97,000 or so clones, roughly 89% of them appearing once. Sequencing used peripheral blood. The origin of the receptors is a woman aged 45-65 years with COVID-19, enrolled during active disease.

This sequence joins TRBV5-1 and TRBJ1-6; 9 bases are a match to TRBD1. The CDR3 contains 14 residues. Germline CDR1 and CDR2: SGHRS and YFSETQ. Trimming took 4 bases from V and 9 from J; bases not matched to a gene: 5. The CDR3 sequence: CASSTGGAGSPLHF. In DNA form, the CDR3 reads TGCGCCAGCAGCACAGGGGGCGCAGGTTCACCCCTCCACTTT.

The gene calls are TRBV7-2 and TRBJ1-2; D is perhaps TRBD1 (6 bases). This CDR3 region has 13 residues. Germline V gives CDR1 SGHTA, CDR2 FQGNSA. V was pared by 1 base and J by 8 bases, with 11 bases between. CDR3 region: CASSLGTGRGYTF. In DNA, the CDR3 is TGTGCCAGCAGCTTAGGAACAGGGAGAGGCTACACCTTC. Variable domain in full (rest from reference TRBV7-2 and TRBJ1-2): GAGVSQSPSNKVTEKGKDVELRCDPISGHTALYWYRQSLGQGLEFLIYFQGNSAPDKSGLPSDRFSAERTGGSVSTLTIQRTQQEDSAVYLCASSLGTGRGYTFGSGTRLTVV.

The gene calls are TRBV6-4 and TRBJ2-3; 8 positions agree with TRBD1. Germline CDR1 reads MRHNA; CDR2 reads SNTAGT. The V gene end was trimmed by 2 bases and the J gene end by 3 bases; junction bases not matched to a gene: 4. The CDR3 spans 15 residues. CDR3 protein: CASSDGQGATDTQYF. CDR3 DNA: TGTGCCAGCAGTGACGGGCAGGGGGCGACAGATACGCAGTATTTT.

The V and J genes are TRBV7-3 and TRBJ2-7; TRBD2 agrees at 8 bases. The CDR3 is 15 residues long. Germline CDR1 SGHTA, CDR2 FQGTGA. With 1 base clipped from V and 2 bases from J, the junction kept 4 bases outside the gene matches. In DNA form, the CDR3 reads TGTGCCAGCAGCTTAATGGTCGGGGGGGCCTACGAGCAGTACTTC. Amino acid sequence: CASSLMVGGAYEQYF.

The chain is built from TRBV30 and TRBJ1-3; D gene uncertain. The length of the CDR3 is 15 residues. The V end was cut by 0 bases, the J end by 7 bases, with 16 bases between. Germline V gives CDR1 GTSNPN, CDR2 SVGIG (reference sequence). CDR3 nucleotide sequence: TGTGCCTGGAGTGTAACGAGACACTTGTGGAACACCATATATTTT. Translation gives CAWSVTRHLWNTIYF. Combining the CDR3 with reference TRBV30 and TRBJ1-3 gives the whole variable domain SQTIHQWPATLVQPVGSPLSLECTVEGTSNPNLYWYRQAAGRGLQLLFYSVGIGQISSEVPQNLSASRPQDRQFILSSKKLLLSDSGFYLCAWSVTRHLWNTIYFGEGSWLTVV.

The DNA of the CDR3 is TGCGCCAGCAGCTGGCAACAGGGGAACACCGGGGAGCTGTTTTTT. Amino acids: CASSWQQGNTGELFF. The V call is TRBV5-1, the J call TRBJ2-2; possible D gene TRBD1, 6 bases. Germline CDR1 SGHRS, CDR2 YFSETQ. Trimming removed 3 bases from V and 1 base from J, with 10 bases in between. The CDR3 sequence is 15 residues long.

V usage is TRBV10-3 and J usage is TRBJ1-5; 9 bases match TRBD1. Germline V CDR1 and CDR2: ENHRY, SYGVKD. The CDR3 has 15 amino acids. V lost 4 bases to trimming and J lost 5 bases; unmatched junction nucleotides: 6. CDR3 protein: CAISAGQGLDQPQHF. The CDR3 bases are TGTGCCATCAGTGCGGGACAGGGATTGGATCAGCCCCAGCATTTT.

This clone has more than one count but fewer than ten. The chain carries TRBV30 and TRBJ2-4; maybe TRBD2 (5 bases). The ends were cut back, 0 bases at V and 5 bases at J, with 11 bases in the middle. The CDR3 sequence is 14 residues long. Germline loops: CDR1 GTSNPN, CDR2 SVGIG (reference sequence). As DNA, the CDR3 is TGTGCCTGGAGTGTAAAAGGGCGGGAAAACATTCAGTACTTC. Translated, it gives CAWSVKGRENIQYF.

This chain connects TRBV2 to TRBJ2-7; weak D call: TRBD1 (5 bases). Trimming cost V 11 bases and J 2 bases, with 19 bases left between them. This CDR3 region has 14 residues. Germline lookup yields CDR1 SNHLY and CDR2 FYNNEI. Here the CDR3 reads CALSQDRVPYEQYF. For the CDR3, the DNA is TGTGCCCTTTCACAGGACCGTGTTCCCTACGAGCAGTACTTC.

CDR3 in DNA: TGTGCCAGCAGTGTAGTAGGAGGAGTTAATTCACCCCTCCACTTT. It translates to CASSVVGGVNSPLHF. The chain joins TRBV25-1 to TRBJ1-6; no clear D gene. Germline loops: CDR1 MGHDK, CDR2 SYGVNS. This CDR3 has 15 residues. The germline V and J ends were trimmed by 4 bases and 6 bases, with 13 bases remaining between them.